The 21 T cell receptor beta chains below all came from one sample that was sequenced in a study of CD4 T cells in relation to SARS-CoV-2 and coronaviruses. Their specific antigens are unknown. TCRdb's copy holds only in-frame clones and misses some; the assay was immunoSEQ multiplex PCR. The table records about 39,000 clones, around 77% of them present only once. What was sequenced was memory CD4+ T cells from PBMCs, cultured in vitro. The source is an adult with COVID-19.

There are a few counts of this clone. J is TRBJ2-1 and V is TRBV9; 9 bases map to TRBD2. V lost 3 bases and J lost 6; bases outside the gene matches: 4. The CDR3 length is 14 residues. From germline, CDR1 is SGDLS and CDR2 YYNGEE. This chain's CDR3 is CASSGLAETNEQFF. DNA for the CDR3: TGTGCCAGCAGCGGACTAGCGGAAACCAATGAGCAGTTCTTC. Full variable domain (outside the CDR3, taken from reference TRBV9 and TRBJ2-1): DSGVTQTPKHLITATGQRVTLRCSPRSGDLSVYWYQQSLDQGLQFLIQYYNGEERAKGNILERFSAQQFPDLHSELNLSSLELGDSALYFCASSGLAETNEQFFGPGTRLTVL.

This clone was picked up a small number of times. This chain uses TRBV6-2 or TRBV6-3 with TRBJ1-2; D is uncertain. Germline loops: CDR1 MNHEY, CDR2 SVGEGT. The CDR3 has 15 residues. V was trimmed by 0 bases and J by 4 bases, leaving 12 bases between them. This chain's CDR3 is CASSYSPGWGYGYTF. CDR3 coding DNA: TGTGCCAGCAGTTACTCGCCCGGCTGGGGCTATGGCTACACCTTC.

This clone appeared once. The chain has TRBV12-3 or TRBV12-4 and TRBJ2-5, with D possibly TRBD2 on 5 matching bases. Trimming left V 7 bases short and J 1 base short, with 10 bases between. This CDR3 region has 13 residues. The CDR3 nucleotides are TGTGCCAGCACTCCGGGGTTCCAAGAGACCCAGTACTTC. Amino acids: CASTPGFQETQYF.

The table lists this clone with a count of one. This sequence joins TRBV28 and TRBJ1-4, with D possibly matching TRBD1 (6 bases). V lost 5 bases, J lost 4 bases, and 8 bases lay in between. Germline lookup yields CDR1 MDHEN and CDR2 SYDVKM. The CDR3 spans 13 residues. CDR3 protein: CASSDRFNEKLFF. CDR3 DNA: TGTGCCAGCAGTGACAGGTTTAATGAAAAACTGTTTTTT.

The CDR3 is CASSKTSGRAYEQYF. CDR3 in DNA: TGTGCCAGCAGCAAAACTAGCGGGAGGGCCTACGAGCAGTACTTC. The chain uses TRBV11-2 and TRBJ2-7, with 13 positions matching TRBD2. This CDR3 region has 15 residues. After removal of 5 bases from V and 2 bases from J, the junction contained 3 bases not matched to a gene. Germline V gives CDR1 SGHAT, CDR2 FQNNGV.

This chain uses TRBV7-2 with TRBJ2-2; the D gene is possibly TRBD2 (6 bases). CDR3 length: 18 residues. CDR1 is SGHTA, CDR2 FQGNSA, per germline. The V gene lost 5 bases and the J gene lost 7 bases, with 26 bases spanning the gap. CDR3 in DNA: TGTGCCAGCAGCCTGGGACGGCTAGTCCCTTGGGAGGACGGGGAGCTGTTTTTT. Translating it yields CASSLGRLVPWEDGELFF.

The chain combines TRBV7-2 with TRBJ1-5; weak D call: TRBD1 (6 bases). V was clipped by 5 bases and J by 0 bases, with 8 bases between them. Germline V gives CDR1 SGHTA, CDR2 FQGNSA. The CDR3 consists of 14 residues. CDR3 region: CASSQTGSNQPQHF. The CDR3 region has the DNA TGTGCCAGCAGCCAGACAGGTAGCAATCAGCCCCAGCATTTT. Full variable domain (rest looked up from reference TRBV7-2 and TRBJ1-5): GAGVSQSPSNKVTEKGKDVELRCDPISGHTALYWYRQSLGQGLEFLIYFQGNSAPDKSGLPSDRFSAERTGGSVSTLTIQRTQQEDSAVYLCASSQTGSNQPQHFGDGTRLSIL.

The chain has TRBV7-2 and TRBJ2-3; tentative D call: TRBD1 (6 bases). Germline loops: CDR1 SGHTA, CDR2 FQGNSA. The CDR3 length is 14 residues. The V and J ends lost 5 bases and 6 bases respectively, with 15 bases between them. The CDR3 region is CASSQQQGMDTQYF. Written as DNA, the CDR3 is TGTGCCAGCAGCCAACAACAGGGTATGGATACGCAGTATTTT.

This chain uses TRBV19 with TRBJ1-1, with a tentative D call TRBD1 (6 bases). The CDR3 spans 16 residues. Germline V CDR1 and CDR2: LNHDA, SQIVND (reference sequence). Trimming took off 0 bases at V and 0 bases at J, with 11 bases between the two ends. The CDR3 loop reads CASSIDRQAVNTEAFF. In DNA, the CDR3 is TGTGCCAGTAGTATAGATCGACAGGCGGTGAACACTGAAGCTTTCTTT. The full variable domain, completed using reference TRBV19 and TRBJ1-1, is DGGITQSPKYLFRKEGQNVTLSCEQNLNHDAMYWYRQDPGQGLRLIYYSQIVNDFQKGDIAEGYSVSREKKESFPLTVTSAQKNPTAFYLCASSIDRQAVNTEAFFGQGTRLTVV.

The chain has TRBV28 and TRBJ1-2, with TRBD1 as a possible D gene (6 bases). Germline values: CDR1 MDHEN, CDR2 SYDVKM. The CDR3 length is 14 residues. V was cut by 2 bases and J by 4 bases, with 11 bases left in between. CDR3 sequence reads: CASSLASGVYGYTF. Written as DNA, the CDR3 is TGTGCCAGCAGTTTAGCTTCAGGGGTCTATGGCTACACCTTC.

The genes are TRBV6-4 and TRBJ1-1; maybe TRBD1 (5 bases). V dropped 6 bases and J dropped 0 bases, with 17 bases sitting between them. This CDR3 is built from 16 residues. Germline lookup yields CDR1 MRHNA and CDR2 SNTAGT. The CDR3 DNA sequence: TGTGCCAGCAGGGGAAAACACAGGCCGATGAACACTGAAGCTTTCTTT. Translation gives CASRGKHRPMNTEAFF.

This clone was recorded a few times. The CDR3: CASSSHRDRGSNQPQHF. The CDR3 DNA sequence: TGTGCCAGCAGCTCCCACCGGGACAGGGGAAGCAATCAGCCCCAGCATTTT. The chain combines TRBV7-3 with TRBJ1-5; 10 nucleotides match TRBD1. V trimming: 4 bases; J trimming: 1 base; junction bases outside the gene matches: 7. The CDR3 extends over 17 amino acids. Germline values: CDR1 SGHTA, CDR2 FQGTGA.

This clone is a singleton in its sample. CDR3 region: CASKFLVGYNEQFF. Written as DNA, the CDR3 is TGTGCCAGTAAATTTTTGGTTGGATACAATGAGCAGTTCTTC. The chain uses TRBV6-6 and TRBJ2-1; the D is unclear. The CDR3 has 14 residues. The V end was cut by 9 bases, the J end by 4 bases, with 16 bases between. Germline V CDR1 and CDR2: MNHNY, SVGAGI (reference sequence).

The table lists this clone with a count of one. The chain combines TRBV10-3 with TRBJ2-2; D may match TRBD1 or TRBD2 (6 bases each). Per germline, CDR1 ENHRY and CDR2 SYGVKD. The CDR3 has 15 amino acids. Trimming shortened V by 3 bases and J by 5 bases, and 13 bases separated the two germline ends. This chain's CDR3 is CAISDGGGGTGELFF. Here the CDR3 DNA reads TGTGCCATCAGTGATGGAGGGGGTGGAACCGGGGAGCTGTTTTTT.

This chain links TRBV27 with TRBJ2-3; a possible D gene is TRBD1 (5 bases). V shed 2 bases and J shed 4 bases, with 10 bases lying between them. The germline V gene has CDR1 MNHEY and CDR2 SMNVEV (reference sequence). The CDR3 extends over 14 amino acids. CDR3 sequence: CASSLRQGADTQYF. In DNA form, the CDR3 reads TGTGCCAGCAGTTTAAGGCAGGGCGCAGATACGCAGTATTTT.

The CDR3 DNA reads as TGTGCCAGCAGCTTAACAGGGGGGAACACCGGGGAGCTGTTTTTT. Protein sequence: CASSLTGGNTGELFF. The J gene is TRBJ2-2, the V gene TRBV7-3; the D gene is possibly TRBD1 (6 bases). Per germline, CDR1 SGHTA and CDR2 FQGTGA. CDR3 size: 15 residues. Trimming pared 0 bases from V and 1 base from J, leaving 6 bases between.

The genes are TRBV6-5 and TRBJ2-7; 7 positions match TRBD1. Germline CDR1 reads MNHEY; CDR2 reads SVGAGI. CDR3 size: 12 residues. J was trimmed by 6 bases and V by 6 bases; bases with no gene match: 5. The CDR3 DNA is TGTGCCAGCAGCAGGGACAGCGGCGAGCAGTACTTC. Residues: CASSRDSGEQYF.

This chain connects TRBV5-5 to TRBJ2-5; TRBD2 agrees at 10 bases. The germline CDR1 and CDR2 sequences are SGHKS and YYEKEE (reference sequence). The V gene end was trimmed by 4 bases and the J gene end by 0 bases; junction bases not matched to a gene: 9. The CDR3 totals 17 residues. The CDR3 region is CASSPGGTSANQETQYF. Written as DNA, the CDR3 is TGTGCCAGCAGCCCCGGGGGGACTAGCGCGAACCAAGAGACCCAGTACTTC.

CDR3 in amino acids: CASRLGTGENYEQYF. The CDR3 nucleotides read TGTGCCAGCAGGTTAGGGACCGGGGAAAACTACGAGCAGTACTTC. The rearrangement links TRBV28 to TRBJ2-7; D tentatively fits TRBD1 or TRBD2 (5 bases each). The germline gives CDR1 MDHEN, CDR2 SYDVKM. The CDR3 runs 15 residues. V lost 6 bases to trimming and J lost 3 bases, with 18 bases between them.

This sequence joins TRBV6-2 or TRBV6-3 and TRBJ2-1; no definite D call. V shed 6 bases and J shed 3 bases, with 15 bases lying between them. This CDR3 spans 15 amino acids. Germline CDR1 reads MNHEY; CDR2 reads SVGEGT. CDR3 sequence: CASSDPGPSYNEQFF. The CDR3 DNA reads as TGTGCCAGCAGCGACCCCGGACCCAGCTACAATGAGCAGTTCTTC.

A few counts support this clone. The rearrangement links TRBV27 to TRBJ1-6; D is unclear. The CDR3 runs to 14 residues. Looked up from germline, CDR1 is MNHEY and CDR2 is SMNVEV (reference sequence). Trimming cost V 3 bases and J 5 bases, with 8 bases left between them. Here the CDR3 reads CASSFVPNNSPLHF. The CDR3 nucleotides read TGTGCCAGCAGTTTTGTACCCAATAATTCACCCCTCCACTTT.